A single T cell receptor (beta chain) is shown here with its context. Under the authors' procedure: The assay estimated nucleated cells by amplifying reference gene primers. Clones were read by immunoSEQ multiplex PCR, and TCRdb kept only the in-frame ones, dropping some. V and J calls plus clone size are reproduced from that table; the DNA served to infer D and trimming. Of 42,000 or so clones listed, 70% to 90% are singletons. These data come from a study of blood T cell repertoires in COVID-19. Study-wide background: The study drew acute and convalescent COVID-19 samples from the United States, Italy and Spain. T cells, B-cell-depleted T cells, or PBMCs provided the cDNA or gDNA that served as material.

Germline values: CDR1 LNHDA, CDR2 SQIVND (reference sequence). CDR3 size: 13 residues. The V end lost 1 base, the J end lost 4 bases, and 6 bases lay between the germline ends. J is TRBJ2-3 and V is TRBV19, with D possibly being TRBD1 (5 bases). The sample taken for sequencing was peripheral blood. The receptor was derived from a human donor in a cohort sampled during active COVID-19. CDR3 sequence reads: CASSIGGSDTQYF. Written as DNA, the CDR3 is TGTGCCAGTAGTATAGGGGGCTCAGATACGCAGTATTTT.